This note documents a single T cell receptor (beta chain) sequence. Antigen unknown. Primers included in the PCR were 60 Vbeta and 13 Jbeta primers. Sequencing used immunoSEQ multiplex PCR; TCRdb keeps in-frame clones, though not all of them. This table has about 130,000 clones, around 78% appearing once. This specimen belongs to a study of cytomegalovirus exposure and HLA in healthy donors. Study-wide points: Later analysis demonstrated an association between a missense DCLRE1C variant and TCR beta V- and J-gene trimming.

The TCR comes from a woman aged 50 to 60 in good health and CMV-seronegative. Sequencing input: PBMCs.

This chain's CDR3 is CASSLGTLAGEGETQYF. CDR3 DNA sequence: TGTGCCAGCAGCTTGGGAACCCTAGCGGGAGAAGGGGAGACCCAGTACTTC. The chain combines TRBV5-8 with TRBJ2-5; 10 bases fit TRBD2. Germline CDR1 and CDR2: SGHTS and YDEGEE. V was clipped by 0 bases and J by 5 bases; unmatched bases: 10. This CDR3 has 17 amino acids.